Reported below is one T cell receptor (beta chain). The target antigen is unknown. Looked up from germline, CDR1 is LNHDA and CDR2 is SQIVND (reference sequence). Trimming removed 3 bases from V and 0 bases from J, with 8 bases in between. The CDR3 extends over 15 amino acids. The data were obtained in a study of graft-versus-host responses after intestinal transplantation. Sequencing was performed with immunoSEQ multiplex PCR; in TCRdb, only in-frame clones are kept and a portion is missing. The repertoire holds 80,000 to 100,000 clones, with just under 95% as singletons. This sample comprised unstimulated CD8+ T cells sorted from spleen or lymph node cells, obtained before transplant. This chain uses TRBV19 with TRBJ1-4, with D possibly matching TRBD1 (6 bases). This TCR derives from a human donor who was the organ donor for an intestinal transplant. This chain's CDR3 is CASSIRDTTNEKLFF. The CDR3 bases are TGTGCCAGTAGTATCCGGGACACAACTAATGAAAAACTGTTTTTT.